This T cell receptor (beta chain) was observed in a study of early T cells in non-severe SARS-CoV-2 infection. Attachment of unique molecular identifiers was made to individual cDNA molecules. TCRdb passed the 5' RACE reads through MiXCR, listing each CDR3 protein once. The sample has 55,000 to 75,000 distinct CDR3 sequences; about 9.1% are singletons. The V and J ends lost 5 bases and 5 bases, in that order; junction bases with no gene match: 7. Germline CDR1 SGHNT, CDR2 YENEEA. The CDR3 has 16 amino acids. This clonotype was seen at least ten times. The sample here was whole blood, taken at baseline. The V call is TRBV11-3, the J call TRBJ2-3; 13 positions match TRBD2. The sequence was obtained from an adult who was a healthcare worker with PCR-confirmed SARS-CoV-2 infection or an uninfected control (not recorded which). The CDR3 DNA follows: TGTGCCAGCAGCCCCGGGACTAGCGGGATGAGAGATACGCAGTATTTT. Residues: CASSPGTSGMRDTQYF.